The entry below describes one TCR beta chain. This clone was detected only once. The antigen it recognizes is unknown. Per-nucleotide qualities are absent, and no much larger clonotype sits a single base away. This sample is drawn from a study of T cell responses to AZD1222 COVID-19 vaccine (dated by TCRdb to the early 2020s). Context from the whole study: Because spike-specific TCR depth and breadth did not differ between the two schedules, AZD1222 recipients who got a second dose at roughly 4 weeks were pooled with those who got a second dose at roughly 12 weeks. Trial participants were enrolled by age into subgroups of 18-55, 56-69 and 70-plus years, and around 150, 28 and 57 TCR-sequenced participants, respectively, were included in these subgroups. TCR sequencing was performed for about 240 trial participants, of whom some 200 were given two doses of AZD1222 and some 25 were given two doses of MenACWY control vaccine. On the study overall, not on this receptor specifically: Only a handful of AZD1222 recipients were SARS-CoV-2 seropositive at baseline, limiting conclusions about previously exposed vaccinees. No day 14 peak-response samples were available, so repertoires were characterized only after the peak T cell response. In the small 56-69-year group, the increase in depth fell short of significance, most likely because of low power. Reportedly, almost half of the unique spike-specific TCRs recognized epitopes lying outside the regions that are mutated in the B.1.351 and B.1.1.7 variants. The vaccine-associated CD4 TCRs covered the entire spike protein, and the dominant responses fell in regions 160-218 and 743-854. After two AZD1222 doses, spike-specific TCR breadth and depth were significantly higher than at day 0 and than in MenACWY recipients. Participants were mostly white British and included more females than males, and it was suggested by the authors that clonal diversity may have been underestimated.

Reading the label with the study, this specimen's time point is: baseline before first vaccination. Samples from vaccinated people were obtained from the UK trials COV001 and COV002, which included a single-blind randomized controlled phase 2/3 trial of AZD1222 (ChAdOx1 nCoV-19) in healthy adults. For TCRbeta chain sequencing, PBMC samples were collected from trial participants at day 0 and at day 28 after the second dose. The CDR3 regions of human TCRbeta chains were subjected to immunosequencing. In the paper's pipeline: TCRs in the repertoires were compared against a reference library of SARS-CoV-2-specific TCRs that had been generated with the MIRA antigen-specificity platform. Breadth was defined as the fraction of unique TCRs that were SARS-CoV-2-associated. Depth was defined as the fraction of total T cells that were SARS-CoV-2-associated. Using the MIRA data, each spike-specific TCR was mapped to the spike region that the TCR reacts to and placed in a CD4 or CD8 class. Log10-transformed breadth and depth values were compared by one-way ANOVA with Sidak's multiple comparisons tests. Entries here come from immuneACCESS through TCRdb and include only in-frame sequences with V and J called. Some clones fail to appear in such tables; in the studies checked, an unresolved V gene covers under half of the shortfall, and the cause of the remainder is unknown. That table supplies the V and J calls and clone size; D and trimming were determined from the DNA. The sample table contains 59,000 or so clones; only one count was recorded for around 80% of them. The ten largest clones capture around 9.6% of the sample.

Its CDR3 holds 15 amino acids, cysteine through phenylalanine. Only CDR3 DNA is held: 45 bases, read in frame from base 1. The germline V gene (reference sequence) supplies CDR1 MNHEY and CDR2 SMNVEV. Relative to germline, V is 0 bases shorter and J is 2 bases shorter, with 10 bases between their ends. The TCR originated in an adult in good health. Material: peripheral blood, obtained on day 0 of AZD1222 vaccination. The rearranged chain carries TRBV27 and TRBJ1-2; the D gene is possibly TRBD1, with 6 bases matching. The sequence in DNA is TGTGCCAGCAGTTTATCCCCCCAGGGGAACTATGGCTACACCTTC. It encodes CASSLSPQGNYGYTF.